This T cell receptor (beta chain) was documented in a study of early T cells in non-severe SARS-CoV-2 infection. Study details: Bulk RNA isolated from unsorted whole blood underwent sequencing; chains were not paired.

The CDR3 spans 12 residues. Germline loops: CDR1 DFQATT, CDR2 SNEGSKA (reference sequence). Trimming removed 2 bases from V and 6 bases from J, with 10 bases in between. This clonotype was counted many times. What it recognizes is unknown. TCRdb redid the calling of the 5' RACE reads with MiXCR, one entry per CDR3 protein. The sample includes approximately 81,000 distinct CDR3 sequences, about 14% of them seen just once. General study results and limits: Database matching using VDJdb favored anti-spike CD8 responses, with private and CD4 specificities left missing.

This receptor was taken from an adult who was a healthcare worker with PCR-confirmed SARS-CoV-2 infection or an uninfected control (not recorded which). The sample consisted of whole blood. The chain has TRBV20-1 and TRBJ1-1; D not certain. The CDR3 sequence is CSARSGTAEAFF. DNA of the CDR3: TGCAGTGCTAGATCGGGTACGGCTGAAGCTTTCTTT.